This passage covers 7 T cell receptor beta chains from one sample sequenced in a study of CD8+ T cells in alopecia areata (dated by TCRdb to between 2018 and 2020). Library creation used the immunoSEQ multiplex PCR assay. To provide template for TCR sequencing, every sample had RNA extracted and reverse transcribed into cDNA. Imported from immuneACCESS, the table was reduced by TCRdb to in-frame sequences with V and J called. These copies leave out some clones; in studies compared against another copy, an unresolved V gene accounts for under half, and the cause of the remainder is not known. This sample lists about 190,000 clones; approximately 60% were detected once. The leading ten clones occupy less than 0.8% of the sample. The sample's time point label, decoded: less than five weeks on oral tofacitinib. The treatment or condition label of this sample denotes: oral pan-JAK inhibitor, 5-10 mg twice daily.

The material was CD4+ T cells sorted from blood, obtained at week 4, from a patient treated with tofacitinib. These TCRs come from a human donor with alopecia areata.

The sample holds a few counts of this clone. CDR3 bases: TGTGCCAGCAGCTACAGGACCCTTGGGGATCAGCCCCAGCATTTT. It yields the protein CASSYRTLGDQPQHF. The chain carries TRBV28 and TRBJ1-5, with D perhaps matching TRBD1 (5 bases). CDR3 size: 15 residues. V lost 6 bases, J lost 5 bases, and 17 bases lay in between. Germline V gene data show CDR1 as MDHEN and CDR2 as SYDVKM.

The gene calls are TRBV10-3 and TRBJ2-5, with D hard to call. The CDR3 runs to 12 residues. Germline CDR1 and CDR2: ENHRY and SYGVKD. V was pared by 4 bases and J by 3 bases, with 6 bases between. CDR3 in DNA: TGTGCCATCAGTGCAACGGAAGAGACCCAGTACTTC. Residues: CAISATEETQYF.

V gene TRBV25-1 combines with J gene TRBJ1-2; 8 nucleotides align to TRBD1. The V gene's germline CDR1 is MGHDK and CDR2 SYGVNS. The CDR3 totals 14 residues. V shed 7 bases and J 4 bases; nucleotides not matched to a gene: 8. The CDR3 DNA reads as TGTGCCAGCAAAGGGCAGGGGGCTTTCTATGGCTACACCTTC. As protein: CASKGQGAFYGYTF.

This chain uses TRBV29-1 with TRBJ2-3; the D gene is possibly TRBD1 (6 bases). With 1 base removed from V and 2 bases from J, the gap between germline ends came to 7 bases. The CDR3 is 13 residues long. The germline CDR1 and CDR2 sequences are SQVTM and ANQGSEA. CDR3 region: CSVEGGPTDTQYF. The CDR3 nucleotides are TGCAGCGTTGAAGGGGGGCCCACAGATACGCAGTATTTT.

The chain has TRBV30 and TRBJ1-5, with D tentatively TRBD1 (6 bases). V was shortened by 4 bases and J by 4 bases, with 11 bases between the two germline ends. The germline V gene has CDR1 GTSNPN and CDR2 SVGIG (reference sequence). The CDR3 is 13 amino acids. CDR3 loop: CAWNRERNQPQHF. Here the CDR3 DNA reads TGTGCCTGGAACAGGGAGAGGAATCAGCCCCAGCATTTT. The full variable domain, its missing parts supplied by reference TRBV30 and TRBJ1-5, is SQTIHQWPATLVQPVGSPLSLECTVEGTSNPNLYWYRQAAGRGLQLLFYSVGIGQISSEVPQNLSASRPQDRQFILSSKKLLLSDSGFYLCAWNRERNQPQHFGDGTRLSIL.

Turning to this clone: The sample has other DNA sequences that encode this CDR3 too. The chain combines TRBV10-3 with TRBJ1-1; no reliable D call. Germline V gene lookup returns CDR1 ENHRY and CDR2 SYGVKD. V was shortened by 7 bases and J by 1 base, with 4 bases between the two germline ends. The CDR3 runs 11 residues. CDR3 nucleotide sequence: TGTGCCATCAAAGGGAACACTGAAGCTTTCTTT. It encodes CAIKGNTEAFF.

The chain carries TRBV27 and TRBJ2-1, with 12 bases that match TRBD2. This CDR3 is 15 amino acids long. V was pared by 1 base and J by 9 bases, with 4 bases of the junction left unmatched. Germline values: CDR1 MNHEY, CDR2 SMNVEV (reference sequence). The CDR3: CASSLFSSGRGEQFF. In nucleotides, the CDR3 is TGTGCCAGCAGTTTATTTTCTAGCGGGAGGGGTGAGCAGTTCTTC.